These T cell receptor beta chains were read from a single sample in a study of graft-versus-host responses after intestinal transplantation. Data came from immunoSEQ multiplex PCR; TCRdb stores just in-frame clones and leaves some out. The sample lists about 38,000 clones, around 83% occurring once. The material sequenced was PBMCs, taken about 1,000 days after transplant. All receptors derive from a human patient who received an intestinal transplant, so some T cells may come from the graft donor. The CDR3 runs from the conserved cysteine through the conserved F or W.

v_gene: TRBV9; j_gene: TRBJ1-2; CDR3aa: CASSVSGTGDYGYTF
v_gene: TRBV5-6; j_gene: TRBJ2-4; CDR3aa: CASSNGGQGRRNIQYF
v_gene: TRBV28; j_gene: TRBJ2-1; CDR3aa: CASSPFGGLYNEQFF
v_gene: TRBV5-1; j_gene: TRBJ1-1; CDR3aa: CASSLDGTTTEAFF
v_gene: TRBV5-1; j_gene: TRBJ1-1; CDR3aa: CASSLDTEAFF
v_gene: TRBV5-1; j_gene: TRBJ1-1; CDR3aa: CASSPGEGITLEAFF
v_gene: TRBV6-1; j_gene: TRBJ1-2; CDR3aa: CASSEEVSPYGYTF
v_gene: TRBV7-9; j_gene: TRBJ2-1; CDR3aa: CASSLDHRVGNEQFF
v_gene: TRBV30; j_gene: TRBJ2-3; CDR3aa: CAWSSPLYSRADTQYF
v_gene: TRBV6-5; j_gene: TRBJ2-7; CDR3aa: CASSYGADRSYEQYF
v_gene: TRBV6-5; j_gene: TRBJ1-4; CDR3aa: CASSYGEKLFF
v_gene: TRBV4-1; j_gene: TRBJ2-5; CDR3aa: CASSPGTEETQYF
v_gene: TRBV6-6; j_gene: TRBJ1-4; CDR3aa: CASRGVSNEKLFF
v_gene: TRBV28; j_gene: NA; CDR3aa: CASRIHGLSYEQYF
v_gene: TRBV28; j_gene: TRBJ1-2; CDR3aa: CASSSGGEGYGYTF
v_gene: TRBV7-6; j_gene: TRBJ1-3; CDR3aa: CASSPLDSGNTIYF
v_gene: TRBV28; j_gene: TRBJ1-3; CDR3aa: CASSFRDSGNTIYF
v_gene: TRBV10-1; j_gene: TRBJ2-3; CDR3aa: CASSESRGSTDTQYF
v_gene: TRBV29-1; j_gene: TRBJ1-2; CDR3aa: CSAPSPGARDGYTF
v_gene: TRBV5-4; j_gene: TRBJ2-1; CDR3aa: CASSLLRDSTYNEQFF
v_gene: TRBV10-1; j_gene: TRBJ1-1; CDR3aa: CASSSRTGGSAFF
v_gene: TRBV28; j_gene: TRBJ2-5; CDR3aa: CASSLTWGLGEQYF
v_gene: TRBV5-1; j_gene: TRBJ2-1; CDR3aa: CASGVGTANEQFF
v_gene: TRBV6-6; j_gene: TRBJ1-1; CDR3aa: CASSFGQGVGRAFF
v_gene: TRBV2; j_gene: TRBJ2-7; CDR3aa: CASNAQTGLYEQYF
v_gene: TRBV7-9; j_gene: TRBJ1-1; CDR3aa: CASSLAVGNTEAFF
v_gene: TRBV6-5; j_gene: TRBJ2-3; CDR3aa: CASSFQPGQGADTQYF
v_gene: TRBV5-1; j_gene: TRBJ2-3; CDR3aa: CASSTANTDTQYF
v_gene: TRBV6-5; j_gene: TRBJ1-1; CDR3aa: CASSPGGNTEAFF